The entry below describes one T cell receptor beta chain. Its antigen is undetermined. The CDR3 consists of 16 residues. J gave up 4 bases and V 2 bases, and 4 bases lay outside the gene matches. Germline V gene sequence: CDR1 MNHEY, CDR2 SMNVEV (reference sequence). Blood sampling was done at baseline, cycle 4 day 1, and cycle 7 day 1. The entry originates in a study of OX40 agonist ivuxolimab in advanced cancers. Study background: Age averaged about 66 years (range roughly 23 to 90), and around 87% were male. Overall study findings and caveats: CD8+ T cells (on average) carried more expanded clones than CD4+ T cells.

Assay: immunoSEQ multiplex PCR; the TCRdb copy retains only in-frame clones and omits some. This sample has tens of thousands of clones, with 89% found just once. V is TRBV27 and J is TRBJ2-3, with 12 bases identical to TRBD2. The clonotype comes from an adult with an advanced solid tumor such as melanoma, head and neck, liver or kidney cancer. The sample consisted of CD4+ or CD8+ T cells sorted from blood, taken in a trial of the OX40 agonist ivuxolimab. The CDR3 region has the DNA TGTGCCAGCAGTTTAATTCTAGCGGGAGGGCCAGATACGCAGTATTTT. This encodes CASSLILAGGPDTQYF.